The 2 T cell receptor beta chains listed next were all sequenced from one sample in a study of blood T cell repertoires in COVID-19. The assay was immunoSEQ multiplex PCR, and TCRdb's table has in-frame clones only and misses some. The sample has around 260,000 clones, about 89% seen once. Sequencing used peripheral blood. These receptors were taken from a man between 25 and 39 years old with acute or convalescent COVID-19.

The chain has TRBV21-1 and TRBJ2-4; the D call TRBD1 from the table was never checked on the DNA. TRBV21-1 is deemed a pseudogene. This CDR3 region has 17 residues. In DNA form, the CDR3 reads TGTGCCAGCAGCAGGGGACAGAAGTCTCTAGCCAAAAACATTCAGTACTTC. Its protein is CASSRGQKSLAKNIQYF.

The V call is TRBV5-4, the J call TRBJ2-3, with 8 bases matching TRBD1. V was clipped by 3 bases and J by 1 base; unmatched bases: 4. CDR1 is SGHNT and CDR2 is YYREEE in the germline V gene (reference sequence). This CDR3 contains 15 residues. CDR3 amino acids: CASSSGQGGTDTQYF. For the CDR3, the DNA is TGTGCCAGCAGCTCTGGACAGGGAGGCACAGATACGCAGTATTTT.